The source of this T cell receptor beta chain is a study of cytomegalovirus exposure and HLA in healthy donors. Regarding the study as a whole: Most TCR beta V segments were productive about 87% or about 30% of the time in an earlier analysis. Clonal expansion, a later analysis showed, was greater in HLA-associated TCR beta chains than in equally common others. Reports showed the classifier diagnosing cytomegalovirus status with high specificity and sensitivity.

60 Vbeta and 13 Jbeta primers were used in PCR. Some clones are missing from TCRdb's copy, which holds only in-frame ones; the method was immunoSEQ multiplex PCR. In the table there are over 110,000 clones, less than 80% of which are singletons. Of note for this clone: What it binds is not known.

This clonotype originated in a woman between 50 and 59 years old in good health and CMV-seropositive. The sequencing input was PBMCs.

As DNA, the CDR3 is TGCGCCAGCAGCCAAGAATCGAGCGGGGGCTCGAAGACCCAGTACTTC. Protein sequence: CASSQESSGGSKTQYF. V and J are TRBV4-3 and TRBJ2-5; 8 bases fit TRBD2. CDR3 length: 16 residues. The V and J ends lost 0 bases and 6 bases, in that order; junction bases with no gene match: 9. Looked up from germline, CDR1 is LGHNA and CDR2 is YSLEER.